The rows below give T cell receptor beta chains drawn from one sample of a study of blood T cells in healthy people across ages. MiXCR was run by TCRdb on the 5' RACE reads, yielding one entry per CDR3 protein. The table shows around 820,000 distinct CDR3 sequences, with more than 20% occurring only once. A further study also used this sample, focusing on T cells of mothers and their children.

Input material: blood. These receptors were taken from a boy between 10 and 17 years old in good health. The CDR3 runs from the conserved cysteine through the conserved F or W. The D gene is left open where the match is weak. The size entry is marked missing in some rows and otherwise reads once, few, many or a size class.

TGTGCCAGCATTCAGTCTAGCGGGAGAAGGTTCTACGAGCAGTACTTC,CASIQSSGRRFYEQYF,TRBD2,.,TRBJ2-7,TRBV28
TGTGCCAGTAGTATCCGGGGAGGTGAGCAGTTCTTC,CASSIRGGEQFF,.,once,TRBJ2-1,TRBV19
TGCAGTGCTGTAGCGGGCCAAGAGACCCAGTACTTC,CSAVAGQETQYF,TRBD2,.,TRBJ2-5,TRBV20-1
TGTGCCAGCAGTTCCGGATCATTAGATACGCGCACAGATACGCAGTATTTT,CASSSGSLDTRTDTQYF,.,few,TRBJ2-3,TRBV6-2/TRBV6-3
TGCAGCGTTCCGAATTACGGGACTGGAGCTTTCTTT,CSVPNYGTGAFF,.,.,TRBJ1-1,TRBV29-1
TGCGCCAGCAGCCACGGGACAGAAGAGACCCAGTACTTC,CASSHGTEETQYF,TRBD1,.,TRBJ2-5,TRBV4-1
TGTGCCAGCAGCCCCTCACAGGGTCCCCCCTACGAGCAGTACTTC,CASSPSQGPPYEQYF,.,few,TRBJ2-7,TRBV27
TGTGCCAGCAGACCCACAGGGGACTATGGCTACACCTTC,CASRPTGDYGYTF,TRBD1,.,TRBJ1-2,TRBV11-2
TGCGCCAGCAGCCAGGACACTAGCGGGAGAACCTACGAGCAGTACTTC,CASSQDTSGRTYEQYF,TRBD2,few,TRBJ2-7,TRBV4-3
TGTGCCAGCAGTTTGGCCTTTTCGAGCTCCTACGAGCAGTACTTC,CASSLAFSSSYEQYF,.,.,TRBJ2-7,TRBV27
TGTGCCAGCAGCCAAGGTGGGACAGTGAACACTGAAGCTTTCTTT,CASSQGGTVNTEAFF,TRBD1,.,TRBJ1-1,TRBV3-1
TGTGCCAGCAGCCCCCAAGGAACGGCCCTTAACTATGGCTACACCTTC,CASSPQGTALNYGYTF,.,.,TRBJ1-2,TRBV12-3/TRBV12-4
TGTGCCAGCAGGGGACAGGGGGATCCTGAAGCTTTCTTT,CASRGQGDPEAFF,TRBD1,few,TRBJ1-1,TRBV12-3/TRBV12-4
TGTGCCACCAGCATTCAGTGGGGCACTGAAGCTTTCTTT,CATSIQWGTEAFF,.,few,TRBJ1-1,TRBV15
TGTGCCACCGTACGAGGGACAGGGATCAATGAGCAGTTCTTC,CATVRGTGINEQFF,TRBD1,.,TRBJ2-1,TRBV15
TGTGCCAGCAGCGCCCGACTAGCCTTGATCTCCTACAATGAGCAGTTCTTC,CASSARLALISYNEQFF,TRBD2,.,TRBJ2-1,TRBV11-2
TGTGCCAGCAGCTTAGGGGACACAATAGGATATCGCTACACCTTC,CASSLGDTIGYRYTF,.,.,TRBJ1-2,TRBV7-2